The 27 T cell receptor beta chains presented below share a single source sample, sequenced in a study of early T cells in non-severe SARS-CoV-2 infection. TCRdb analysed the 5' RACE reads with MiXCR anew, one entry per CDR3 protein. The data contain about 64,000 distinct CDR3 sequences, 11% of them seen just once; the ten biggest clones take up about 2.7%. Sequenced here: whole blood, sampled at baseline. The receptors come from an adult who was a healthcare worker with PCR-confirmed SARS-CoV-2 infection or an uninfected control (not recorded which).

This chain joins TRBV4-1 and TRBJ1-4, with D uncertain. V was shortened by 1 base and J by 8 bases, with 14 bases between the two germline ends. From germline, CDR1 is MGHRA and CDR2 YSYEKL. The CDR3 covers 15 residues. CDR3 sequence: CASSQAARSSEKLFF. For the CDR3, the DNA is TGCGCCAGCAGCCAAGCGGCCCGAAGTTCGGAAAAACTGTTTTTT.

V usage is TRBV4-1 and J usage is TRBJ2-7, with 9 bases fitting TRBD2. V was clipped by 4 bases and J by 3 bases; unmatched bases: 4. The CDR3 loop spans 14 amino acids. Germline V gives CDR1 MGHRA, CDR2 YSYEKL. This CDR3 reads CASSLGLALYEQYF. The CDR3 nucleotides read TGCGCCAGCAGCCTGGGACTAGCCCTCTACGAGCAGTACTTC.

This clonotype came up many times. The chain is built from TRBV6-6 and TRBJ1-2; D is perhaps TRBD1 (6 bases). The germline V gene has CDR1 MNHNY and CDR2 SVGAGI (reference sequence). The V end was cut by 2 bases, the J end by 3 bases, with 10 bases between. The CDR3 is 14 residues long. CDR3 nucleotides: TGTGCCAGCAGTTACCAGGACAGCTACTATGGCTACACCTTC. Protein: CASSYQDSYYGYTF.

This clonotype was picked up a small number of times. The chain is built from TRBV27 and TRBJ2-7, with a weak D call TRBD2 (6 bases). The CDR3 length is 14 residues. Trimming removed 5 bases at V and 3 bases at J, with 14 bases between. Germline CDR1 reads MNHEY; CDR2 reads SMNVEV (reference sequence). This CDR3 is CASSRLATRYEQYF. DNA for the CDR3: TGTGCCAGCAGTCGTCTAGCGACCCGCTACGAGCAGTACTTC.

There are many counts of this clonotype. The gene calls are TRBV24-1 and TRBJ1-4; no clear D. This CDR3 is 13 amino acids long. CDR1 and CDR2 (germline): KGHDR, SFDVKD. V shed 9 bases and J shed 1 base, with 8 bases lying between them. The DNA for the CDR3 is TGTGCCACCCAAGTCTTAACTAATGAAAAACTGTTTTTT. Translated: CATQVLTNEKLFF.

This clonotype has at least ten counts. The genes are TRBV5-1 and TRBJ2-7; 7 positions match TRBD1. Germline CDR1 reads SGHRS; CDR2 reads YFSETQ. The J segment lost 2 bases and the V segment lost 4 bases, leaving 3 bases of the junction unmatched. This CDR3 has 13 amino acids. Here the CDR3 DNA reads TGCGCCAGCAGCCCAGGGACAGCCTACGAGCAGTACTTC. It encodes CASSPGTAYEQYF.

This clonotype has ten or more counts. Sequence at one end of the junction differs from germline and may be a read error. The genes are TRBV9 and TRBJ1-5, with 8 bases fitting TRBD1. Germline assignment: CDR1 SGDLS and CDR2 YYNGEE. This CDR3 has 14 residues. As DNA, the CDR3 is TGTGCCAGCAGCGCAGGACAGGGTAATCGGCCCCAGCATTTT. Translation: CASSAGQGNRPQHF.

This clonotype has a count of ten or more. The gene calls are TRBV29-1 and TRBJ1-5; the match to TRBD1 covers 7 bases. J gave up 8 bases and V 7 bases, and 11 bases lay outside the gene matches. This CDR3 spans 13 amino acids. Germline lookup yields CDR1 SQVTM and CDR2 ANQGSEA. Here the CDR3 reads CSAATGPGEPQHF. Written as DNA, the CDR3 is TGCAGCGCCGCGACAGGGCCCGGGGAGCCCCAGCATTTT. Variable domain in full (rest from reference TRBV29-1 and TRBJ1-5): SAVISQKPSRDICQRGTSLTIQCQVDSQVTMMFWYRQQPGQSLTLIATANQGSEATYESGFVIDKFPISRPNLTFSTLTVSNMSPEDSSIYLCSAATGPGEPQHFGDGTRLSIL.

This clonotype was found once. The junction shows a germline mismatch at one end, possibly a read error. This chain connects TRBV7-2 to TRBJ2-7; tentative D call: TRBD2 (6 bases). The CDR3 is made up of 15 amino acids. Germline CDR1 is SGHTA and CDR2 is FQGNSA. CDR3 region: CVSSLRGTSSYEQYF. Here the CDR3 DNA reads TGTGTCAGCAGCTTGCGGGGTACTAGCTCCTACGAGCAGTACTTC.

The CDR3, as DNA: TGTGCCAGCAGCGTAGAGGCGGGGGGCGTGGATACGCAGTATTTT. This gives the protein CASSVEAGGVDTQYF. The chain combines TRBV9 with TRBJ2-3, with 8 bases identical to TRBD2. After removal of 0 bases from V and 6 bases from J, the junction contained 6 bases not matched to a gene. Germline lookup yields CDR1 SGDLS and CDR2 YYNGEE. The CDR3 consists of 15 residues.

This clonotype was picked up many times. Here the CDR3 DNA reads TGCGCCAGCAGTGCCCAACACTATGAGCAGTTCTTC. Encoded protein: CASSAQHYEQFF. The V and J genes are TRBV10-2 and TRBJ2-1; D is uncertain. This CDR3 comprises 12 residues. Trimming took off 4 bases at V and 8 bases at J, with 9 bases between the two ends. Germline V CDR1 and CDR2: WSHSY, SAAADI.

This sequence joins TRBV29-1 and TRBJ1-6; maybe TRBD1 (6 bases). The germline V gene has CDR1 SQVTM and CDR2 ANQGSEA. The V end lost 4 bases, the J end lost 4 bases, and 11 bases lay between the germline ends. This CDR3 contains 14 residues. This chain's CDR3 is CSVALGGYNSPLHF. The CDR3, as DNA: TGCAGCGTTGCCCTAGGGGGGTATAATTCACCCCTCCACTTT.

In its sample, this clonotype was seen many times. This rearrangement joins TRBV5-1 to TRBJ1-1, with TRBD1 matching over 7 bases. Germline assignment: CDR1 SGHRS and CDR2 YFSETQ. The CDR3 contains 14 residues. J lost 1 base, V lost 4 bases, and 4 bases had no gene match. Here the CDR3 DNA reads TGCGCCAGCAGCCAAGGGACAGCGAACACTGAAGCTTTCTTT. Protein product: CASSQGTANTEAFF.

J is TRBJ2-3 and V is TRBV5-6, with TRBD1 matching 12 bases. With 4 bases clipped from V and 5 bases from J, the junction kept 5 bases outside the gene matches. CDR1 and CDR2 from the germline V gene are SGHDT and YYEEEE. CDR3 length equals 15 residues. Here the CDR3 reads CASSRDRGRLDTQYF. DNA of the CDR3: TGTGCCAGCAGCCGGGACAGGGGGCGCCTAGATACGCAGTATTTT.

This clonotype has only a few counts. This chain joins TRBV29-1 and TRBJ1-1; TRBD1 is a possible D gene (5 bases). This CDR3 region has 11 residues. Germline-derived CDR1 and CDR2 are SQVTM and ANQGSEA. V lost 3 bases and J lost 7, with 9 bases in between. CDR3 loop: CSVEGRSEAFF. CDR3 sequence (DNA): TGCAGCGTTGAGGGGCGGAGTGAAGCTTTCTTT.

The chain has TRBV18 and TRBJ2-7; 7 bases agree with TRBD1. V gave up 6 bases and J gave up 6 bases; unmatched junction bases: 2. CDR1 and CDR2 from the germline V gene are KGHSH and LQKENI. The CDR3 is 11 amino acids. The CDR3 bases are TGTGCCAGCTCGACAGGGCGCGAGCAGTACTTC. Its protein product is CASSTGREQYF.

The chain carries TRBV27 and TRBJ1-2; TRBD1 matches at 11 bases. The CDR3 runs 14 residues. Trimming cost V 2 bases and J 7 bases; bases outside gene matches: 3. The V gene's germline CDR1 is MNHEY and CDR2 SMNVEV (reference sequence). The CDR3: CASSLLGQGGGYTF. As DNA, the CDR3 is TGTGCCAGCAGTTTACTGGGACAGGGGGGTGGCTACACCTTC.

In its sample, this clonotype was seen a few times. This chain links TRBV20-1 with TRBJ1-2, with D perhaps matching TRBD1 (5 bases). Trimming took off 3 bases at V and 8 bases at J, with 13 bases between the two ends. This CDR3 comprises 12 residues. Germline V gene lookup returns CDR1 DFQATT and CDR2 SNEGSKA (reference sequence). CDR3 in DNA: TGCAGTGCTAGCGATGGGGCTGGAGGCTACACCTTC. As protein: CSASDGAGGYTF.

This clonotype has a handful of counts. V and J are TRBV6-6 and TRBJ1-6; 7 bases map to TRBD1. The CDR3 runs to 14 residues. Germline values: CDR1 MNHNY, CDR2 SVGAGI (reference sequence). V shed 5 bases and J 9 bases; nucleotides not matched to a gene: 7. As DNA, the CDR3 is TGTGCCAGCAGTCCCGGGACAGAAGGTTCACCCCTCCACTTT. This codes for CASSPGTEGSPLHF.

This clonotype was detected only a few times. This sequence joins TRBV5-1 and TRBJ2-7; no firm D call. Trimming removed 0 bases from V and 6 bases from J, with 10 bases in between. The CDR3 covers 13 residues. CDR1 and CDR2 from the germline V gene are SGHRS and YFSETQ. The CDR3 DNA follows: TGCGCCAGCAGCTTGGGTAGTCTGGGCGAGCAGTACTTC. This codes for CASSLGSLGEQYF.

This clonotype was detected only a few times. V and J are TRBV7-9 and TRBJ2-5, with 8 bases identical to TRBD1. The germline CDR1 and CDR2 sequences are SEHNR and FQNEAQ (reference sequence). With 6 bases clipped from V and 5 bases from J, the junction kept 14 bases outside the gene matches. The CDR3 extends over 16 amino acids. CDR3 nucleotides: TGTGCCAGCAGTTCGGGATGGACAGGGATTGTGGAGACCCAGTACTTC. It is translated as CASSSGWTGIVETQYF. Supplemented by reference TRBV7-9 and TRBJ2-5, the full variable domain reads DTGVSQNPRHKITKRGQNVTFRCDPISEHNRLYWYRQTLGQGPEFLTYFQNEAQLEKSRLLSDRFSAERPKGSFSTLEIQRTEQGDSAMYLCASSSGWTGIVETQYFGPGTRLLVL.

V usage is TRBV10-1 and J usage is TRBJ2-7; the match to TRBD2 covers 8 bases. Per germline, CDR1 WNHNN and CDR2 SYGVQD (reference sequence). The ends lost 3 bases at V and 5 bases at J; junction bases unmatched: 6. CDR3 size: 14 residues. CDR3 amino acids: CASSDPGGRNEQYF. The CDR3 DNA is TGCGCCAGCAGTGATCCGGGGGGGCGGAACGAGCAGTACTTC.

This clonotype was detected a few times. CDR3 region: CASSQAGTGDNEQFF. In DNA, the CDR3 is TGCGCCAGCAGCCAAGCGGGGACAGGAGACAATGAGCAGTTCTTC. The chain couples TRBV4-3 to TRBJ2-1; 8 nucleotides align to TRBD1. The CDR3 is 15 amino acids. Losses at the gene ends were 1 base for V and 5 bases for J; bases not matched to a gene: 4. Per germline, CDR1 LGHNA and CDR2 YSLEER.

The chain carries TRBV12-3 or TRBV12-4 and TRBJ1-1; D unclear. This CDR3 is 13 amino acids long. Trimming removed 3 bases from V and 1 base from J, with 6 bases in between. The CDR3: CASSFEGNTEAFF. DNA of the CDR3: TGTGCCAGCAGTTTCGAGGGGAACACTGAAGCTTTCTTT.

The chain links TRBV15 to TRBJ2-2, with D perhaps TRBD2 (6 bases). The CDR3 spans 15 residues. V was pared by 5 bases and J by 0 bases, with 10 bases between. Germline V gene lookup returns CDR1 LNHNV and CDR2 YYDKDF (reference sequence). The CDR3 DNA is TGTGCCACCAGCGGCGGGGACGCGAACACCGGGGAGCTGTTTTTT. Protein product: CATSGGDANTGELFF.

The rearrangement uses TRBV20-1 and TRBJ2-5; 14 positions agree with TRBD2. Trimming removed 2 bases from V and 2 bases from J; junction bases left unmatched: 7. This CDR3 region has 17 residues. Germline V lookup: CDR1 DFQATT, CDR2 SNEGSKA (reference sequence). CDR3 sequence: CSARSPGLAGDQETQYF. The CDR3, as DNA: TGCAGTGCTAGATCCCCGGGACTAGCGGGAGATCAAGAGACCCAGTACTTC.

This clonotype showed up just a few times. The chain combines TRBV7-2 with TRBJ2-1; TRBD2 aligns across 7 bases. V dropped 1 base and J dropped 12; count of bases not matched to a gene: 6. This CDR3 is built from 13 residues. The germline gives CDR1 SGHTA, CDR2 FQGNSA. In DNA form, the CDR3 reads TGTGCCAGCAGCTTAGTTAACGGGGAGGGGCAGTTCTTC. This gives the protein CASSLVNGEGQFF.